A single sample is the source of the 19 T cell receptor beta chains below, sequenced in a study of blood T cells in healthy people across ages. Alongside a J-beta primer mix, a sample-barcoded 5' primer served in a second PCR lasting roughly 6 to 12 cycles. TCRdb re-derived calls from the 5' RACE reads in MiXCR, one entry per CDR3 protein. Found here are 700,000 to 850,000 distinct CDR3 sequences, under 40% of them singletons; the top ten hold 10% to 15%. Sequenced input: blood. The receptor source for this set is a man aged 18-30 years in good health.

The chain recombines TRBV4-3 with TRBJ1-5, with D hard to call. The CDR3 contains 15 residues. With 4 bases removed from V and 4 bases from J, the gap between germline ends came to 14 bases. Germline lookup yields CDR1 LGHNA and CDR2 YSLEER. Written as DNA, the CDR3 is TGCGCCAGCAGCCGAGAAGAAGCGGGGAATCAGCCCCAGCATTTT. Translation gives CASSREEAGNQPQHF.

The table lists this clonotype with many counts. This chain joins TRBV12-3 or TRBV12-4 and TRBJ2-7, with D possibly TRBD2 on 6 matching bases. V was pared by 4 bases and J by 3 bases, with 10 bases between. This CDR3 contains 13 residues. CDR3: CASSYGRIYEQYF. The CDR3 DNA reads TGTGCCAGCAGTTATGGGAGGATCTACGAGCAGTACTTC.

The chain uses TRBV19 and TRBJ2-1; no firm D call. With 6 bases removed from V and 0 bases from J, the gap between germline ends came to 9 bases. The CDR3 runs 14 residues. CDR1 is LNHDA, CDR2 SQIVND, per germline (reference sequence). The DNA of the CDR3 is TGTGCCAGTAGGGCAGAGAGCTCCTACAATGAGCAGTTCTTC. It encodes CASRAESSYNEQFF. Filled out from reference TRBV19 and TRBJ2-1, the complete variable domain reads DGGITQSPKYLFRKEGQNVTLSCEQNLNHDAMYWYRQDPGQGLRLIYYSQIVNDFQKGDIAEGYSVSREKKESFPLTVTSAQKNPTAFYLCASRAESSYNEQFFGPGTRLTVL.

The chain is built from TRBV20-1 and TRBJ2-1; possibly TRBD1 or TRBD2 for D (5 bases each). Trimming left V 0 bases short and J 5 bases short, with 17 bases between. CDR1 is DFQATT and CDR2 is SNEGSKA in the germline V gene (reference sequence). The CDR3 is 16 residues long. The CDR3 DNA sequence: TGCAGTGCTAGAGATCTCGGGGCAGGGTCAAACAATGAGCAGTTCTTC. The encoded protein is CSARDLGAGSNNEQFF.

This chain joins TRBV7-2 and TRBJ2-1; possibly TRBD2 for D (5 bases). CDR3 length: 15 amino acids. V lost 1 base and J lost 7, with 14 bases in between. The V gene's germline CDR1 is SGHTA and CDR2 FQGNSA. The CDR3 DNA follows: TGTGCCAGCAGCTTAGGCGGGTCACCGGGGAATGAGCAGTTCTTC. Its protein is CASSLGGSPGNEQFF.

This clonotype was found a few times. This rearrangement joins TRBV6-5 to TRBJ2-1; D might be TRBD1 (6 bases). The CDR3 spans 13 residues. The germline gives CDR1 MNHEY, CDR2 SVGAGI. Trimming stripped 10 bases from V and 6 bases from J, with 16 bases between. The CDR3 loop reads CATHRVQGNEQFF. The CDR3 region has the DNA TGTGCCACTCACAGGGTACAAGGCAATGAGCAGTTCTTC.

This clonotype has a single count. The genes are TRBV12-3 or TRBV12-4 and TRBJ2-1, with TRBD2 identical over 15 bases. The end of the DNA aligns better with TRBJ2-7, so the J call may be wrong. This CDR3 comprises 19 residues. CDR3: CASSLRTSGGGGSYNEQYF. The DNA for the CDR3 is TGTGCCAGCAGTTTACGGACTAGCGGGGGGGGGGGCTCCTACAATGAGCAGTACTTC.

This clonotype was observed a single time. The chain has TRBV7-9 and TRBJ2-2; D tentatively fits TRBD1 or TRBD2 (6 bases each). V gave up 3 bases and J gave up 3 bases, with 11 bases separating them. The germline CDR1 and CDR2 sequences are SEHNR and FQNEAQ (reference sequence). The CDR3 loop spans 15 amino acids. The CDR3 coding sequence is TGTGCCAGCAGCTTTCAGGAGGGGGACACCGGGGAGCTGTTTTTT. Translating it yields CASSFQEGDTGELFF.

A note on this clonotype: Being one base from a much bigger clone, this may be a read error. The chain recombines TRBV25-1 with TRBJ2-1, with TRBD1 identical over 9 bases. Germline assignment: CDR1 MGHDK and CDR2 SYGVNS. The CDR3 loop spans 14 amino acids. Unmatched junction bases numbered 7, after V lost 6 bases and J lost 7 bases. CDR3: CASRGDRVVNEQFF. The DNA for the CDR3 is TGTGCCAGCAGGGGGGACAGGGTGGTTAATGAGCAGTTCTTC. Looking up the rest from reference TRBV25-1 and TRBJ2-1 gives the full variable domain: EADIYQTPRYLVIGTGKKITLECSQTMGHDKMYWYQQDPGMELHLIHYSYGVNSTEKGDLSSESTVSRIRTEHFPLTLESARPSHTSQYLCASRGDRVVNEQFFGPGTRLTVL.

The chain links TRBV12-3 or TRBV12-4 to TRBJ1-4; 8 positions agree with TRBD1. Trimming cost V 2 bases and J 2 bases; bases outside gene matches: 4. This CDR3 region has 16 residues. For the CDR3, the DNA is TGTGCCAGCAGTTTATACCGGACAGGGACTAATGAAAAACTGTTTTTT. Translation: CASSLYRTGTNEKLFF.

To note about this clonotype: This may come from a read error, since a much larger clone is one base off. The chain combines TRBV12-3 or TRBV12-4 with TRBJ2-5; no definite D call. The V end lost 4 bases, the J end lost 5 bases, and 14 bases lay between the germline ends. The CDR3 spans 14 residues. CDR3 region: CASSYSQAVETQYF. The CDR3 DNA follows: TGTGCCAGCAGTTACAGTCAGGCCGTGGAGACCCAGTACTTC.

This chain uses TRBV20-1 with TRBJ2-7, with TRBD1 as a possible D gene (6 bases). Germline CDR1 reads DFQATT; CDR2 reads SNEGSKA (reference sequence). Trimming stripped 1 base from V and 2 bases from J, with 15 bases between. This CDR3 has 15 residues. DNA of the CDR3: TGCAGTGCTAGAGTCCCCGGACAGCGACCCTACGAGCAGTACTTC. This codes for CSARVPGQRPYEQYF.

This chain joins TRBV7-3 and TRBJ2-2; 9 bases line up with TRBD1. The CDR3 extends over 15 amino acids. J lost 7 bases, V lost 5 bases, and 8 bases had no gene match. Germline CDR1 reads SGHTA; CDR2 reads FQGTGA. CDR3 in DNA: TGTGCCAGCAGCCCGCTCGGACAGGGGCTCGGGGAGCTGTTTTTT. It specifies CASSPLGQGLGELFF.

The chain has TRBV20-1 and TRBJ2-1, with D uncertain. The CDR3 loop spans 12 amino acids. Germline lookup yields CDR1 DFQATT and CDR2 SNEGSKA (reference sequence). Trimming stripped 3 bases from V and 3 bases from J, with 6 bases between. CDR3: CSASPNYNEQFF. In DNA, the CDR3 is TGCAGTGCTAGTCCGAACTACAATGAGCAGTTCTTC.

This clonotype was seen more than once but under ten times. The CDR3 here is CSAAGTGDPTDTQYF. The CDR3 coding sequence is TGCAGTGCGGCCGGGACAGGGGACCCCACAGATACGCAGTATTTT. The chain employs TRBV20-1 and TRBJ2-3; TRBD1 agrees at 10 bases. The ends lost 6 bases at V and 2 bases at J; junction bases unmatched: 8. The germline CDR1 and CDR2 sequences are DFQATT and SNEGSKA (reference sequence). This CDR3 contains 15 residues.

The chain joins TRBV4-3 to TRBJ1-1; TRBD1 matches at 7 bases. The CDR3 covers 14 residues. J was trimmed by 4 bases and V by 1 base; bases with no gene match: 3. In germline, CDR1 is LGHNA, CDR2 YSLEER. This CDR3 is CASSQGNRGTEAFF. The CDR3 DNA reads TGCGCCAGCAGCCAAGGAAACAGGGGCACTGAAGCTTTCTTT.

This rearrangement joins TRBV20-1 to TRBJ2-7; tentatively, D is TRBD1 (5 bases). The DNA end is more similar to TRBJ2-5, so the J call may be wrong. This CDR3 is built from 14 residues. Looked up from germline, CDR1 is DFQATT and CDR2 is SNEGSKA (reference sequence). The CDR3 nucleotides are TGCAGTGCACGCAAGGGGAATTCGGCCGAGACCCAGTACTTC. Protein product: CSARKGNSAETQYF.

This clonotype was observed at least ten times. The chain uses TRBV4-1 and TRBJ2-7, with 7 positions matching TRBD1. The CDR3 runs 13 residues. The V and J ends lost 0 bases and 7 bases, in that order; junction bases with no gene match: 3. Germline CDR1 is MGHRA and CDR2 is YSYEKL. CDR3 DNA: TGCGCCAGCAGCCAAGAGACAGGGAGAGAGCAGTACTTC. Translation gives CASSQETGREQYF.

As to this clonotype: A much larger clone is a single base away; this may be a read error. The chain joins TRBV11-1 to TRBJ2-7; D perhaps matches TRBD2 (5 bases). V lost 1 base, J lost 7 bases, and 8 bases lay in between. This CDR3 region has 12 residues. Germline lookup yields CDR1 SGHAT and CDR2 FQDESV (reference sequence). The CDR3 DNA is TGTGCCAGCAGCTTAGGAGGGCCAGAGCAGTACTTC. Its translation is CASSLGGPEQYF. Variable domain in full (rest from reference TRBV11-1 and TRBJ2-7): EAEVAQSPRYKITEKSQAVAFWCDPISGHATLYWYRQILGQGPELLVQFQDESVVDDSQLPKDRFSAERLKGVDSTLKIQPAELGDSAMYLCASSLGGPEQYFGPGTRLTVT.